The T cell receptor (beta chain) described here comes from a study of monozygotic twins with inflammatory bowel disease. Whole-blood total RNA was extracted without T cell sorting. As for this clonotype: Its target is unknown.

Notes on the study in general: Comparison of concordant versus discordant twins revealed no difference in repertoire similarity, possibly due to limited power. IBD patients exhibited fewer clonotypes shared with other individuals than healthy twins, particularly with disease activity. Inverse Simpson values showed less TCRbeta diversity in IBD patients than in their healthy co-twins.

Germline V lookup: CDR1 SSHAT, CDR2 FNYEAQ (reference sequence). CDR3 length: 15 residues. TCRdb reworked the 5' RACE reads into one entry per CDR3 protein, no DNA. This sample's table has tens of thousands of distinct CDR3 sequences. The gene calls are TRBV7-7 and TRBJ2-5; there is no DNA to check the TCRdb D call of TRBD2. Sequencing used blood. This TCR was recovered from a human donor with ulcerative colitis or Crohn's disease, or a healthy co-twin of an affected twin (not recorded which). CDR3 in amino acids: CASSVGLAGLETQYF.